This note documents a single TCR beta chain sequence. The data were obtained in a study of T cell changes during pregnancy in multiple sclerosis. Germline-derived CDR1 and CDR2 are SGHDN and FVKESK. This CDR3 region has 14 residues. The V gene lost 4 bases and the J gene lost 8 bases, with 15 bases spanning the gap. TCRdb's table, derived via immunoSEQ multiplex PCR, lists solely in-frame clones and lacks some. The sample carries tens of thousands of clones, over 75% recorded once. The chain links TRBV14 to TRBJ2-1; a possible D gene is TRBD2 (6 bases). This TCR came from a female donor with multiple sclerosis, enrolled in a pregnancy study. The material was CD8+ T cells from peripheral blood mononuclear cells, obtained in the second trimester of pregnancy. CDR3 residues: CASSPRPWGDEQFF. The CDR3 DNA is TGTGCCAGCAGCCCCCGCCCCTGGGGGGATGAGCAGTTCTTC. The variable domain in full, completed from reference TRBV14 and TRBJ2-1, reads EAGVTQFPSHSVIEKGQTVTLRCDPISGHDNLYWYRRVMGKEIKFLLHFVKESKQDESGMPNNRFLAERTGGTYSTLKVQPAELEDSGVYFCASSPRPWGDEQFFGPGTRLTVL.